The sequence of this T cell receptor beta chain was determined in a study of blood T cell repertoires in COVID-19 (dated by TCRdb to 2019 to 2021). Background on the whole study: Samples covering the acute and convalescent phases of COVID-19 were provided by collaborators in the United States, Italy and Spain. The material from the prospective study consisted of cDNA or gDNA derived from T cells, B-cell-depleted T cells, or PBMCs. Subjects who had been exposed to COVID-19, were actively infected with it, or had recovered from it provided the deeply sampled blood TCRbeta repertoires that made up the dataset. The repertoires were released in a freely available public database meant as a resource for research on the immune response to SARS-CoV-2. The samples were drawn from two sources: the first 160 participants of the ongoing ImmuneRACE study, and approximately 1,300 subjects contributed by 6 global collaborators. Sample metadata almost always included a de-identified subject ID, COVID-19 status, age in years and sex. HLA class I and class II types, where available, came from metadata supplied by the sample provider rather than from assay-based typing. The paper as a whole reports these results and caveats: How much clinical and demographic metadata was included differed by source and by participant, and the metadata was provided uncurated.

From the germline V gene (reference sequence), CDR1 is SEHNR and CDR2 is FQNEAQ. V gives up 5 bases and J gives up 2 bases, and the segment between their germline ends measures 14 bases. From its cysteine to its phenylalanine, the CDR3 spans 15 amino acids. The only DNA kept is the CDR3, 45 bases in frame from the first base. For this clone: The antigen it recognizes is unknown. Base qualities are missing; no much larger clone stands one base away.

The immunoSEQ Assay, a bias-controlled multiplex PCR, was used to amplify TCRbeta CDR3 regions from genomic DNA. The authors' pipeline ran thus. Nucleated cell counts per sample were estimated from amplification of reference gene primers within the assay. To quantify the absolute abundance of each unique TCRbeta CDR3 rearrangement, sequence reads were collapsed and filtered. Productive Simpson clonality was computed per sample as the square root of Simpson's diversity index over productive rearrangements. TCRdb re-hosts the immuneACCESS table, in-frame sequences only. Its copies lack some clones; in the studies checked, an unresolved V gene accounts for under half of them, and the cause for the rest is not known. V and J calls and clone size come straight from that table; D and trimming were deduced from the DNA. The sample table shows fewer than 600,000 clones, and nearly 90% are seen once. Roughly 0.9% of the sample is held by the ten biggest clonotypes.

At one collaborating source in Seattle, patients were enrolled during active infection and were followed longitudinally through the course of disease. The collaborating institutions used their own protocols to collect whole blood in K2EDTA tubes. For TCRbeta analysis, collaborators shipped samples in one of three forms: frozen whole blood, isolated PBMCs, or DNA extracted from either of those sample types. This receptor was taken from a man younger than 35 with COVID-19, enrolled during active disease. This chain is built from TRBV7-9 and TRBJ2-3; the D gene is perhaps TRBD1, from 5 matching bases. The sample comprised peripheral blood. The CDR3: CASSVTVPSTDTQYF. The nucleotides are TGTGCCAGCAGCGTGACAGTTCCCTCCACAGATACGCAGTATTTT.